The TCR beta chain described here comes from a study of cytomegalovirus exposure and HLA in healthy donors. The PCR used 60 Vbeta and 13 Jbeta primers. TCRdb keeps only in-frame clones here, not all; method: immunoSEQ multiplex PCR. This sample has some 200,000 clones, with roughly 80% found just once. Healthy bone marrow donors supplied every sample. A word on this clone: The antigen is unknown.

Overall study results and limits: A missense variant in DCLRE1C was later tied to TCR beta V- and J-gene trimming. Reportedly, diagnosis of cytomegalovirus status by the classifier showed high specificity and sensitivity.

With 0 bases removed from V and 0 bases from J, the gap between germline ends came to 11 bases. The CDR3 extends over 16 amino acids. The germline V gene has CDR1 LGHNA and CDR2 YNFKEQ. This TCR came from a girl aged 5-17 years in good health and CMV-seronegative. J is TRBJ1-1 and V is TRBV4-2; possibly TRBD1 for D (5 bases). The specimen was PBMCs. The CDR3 region is CASSQDLGRLNTEAFF. The CDR3 DNA reads as TGTGCCAGCAGCCAAGATTTGGGGCGGTTGAACACTGAAGCTTTCTTT.